The clone carrying this T cell receptor beta chain was seen at least ten times. CDR3 size: 13 residues. Germline V gene lookup returns CDR1 ENHRY and CDR2 SYGVKD. V shed 2 bases and J shed 3 bases, with 7 bases lying between them. As part of library construction, unique molecular identifiers were attached to individual cDNA molecules. TCRdb re-derived calls from the 5' RACE reads in MiXCR, one entry per CDR3 protein. Here the sample spans fewer than 70,000 distinct CDR3 sequences, more than 3.5% being singletons. This record comes from a study of early T cells in non-severe SARS-CoV-2 infection. This sample comprised whole blood, obtained at baseline. The chain uses TRBV10-3 and TRBJ1-1; D is unclear. This receptor was taken from an adult who was a healthcare worker with PCR-confirmed SARS-CoV-2 infection or an uninfected control (not recorded which). The donor label of this sample is uncertain. The CDR3 here is CAISEALYTEAFF. The CDR3 region has the DNA TGTGCCATCAGTGAGGCCCTTTACACTGAAGCTTTCTTT.